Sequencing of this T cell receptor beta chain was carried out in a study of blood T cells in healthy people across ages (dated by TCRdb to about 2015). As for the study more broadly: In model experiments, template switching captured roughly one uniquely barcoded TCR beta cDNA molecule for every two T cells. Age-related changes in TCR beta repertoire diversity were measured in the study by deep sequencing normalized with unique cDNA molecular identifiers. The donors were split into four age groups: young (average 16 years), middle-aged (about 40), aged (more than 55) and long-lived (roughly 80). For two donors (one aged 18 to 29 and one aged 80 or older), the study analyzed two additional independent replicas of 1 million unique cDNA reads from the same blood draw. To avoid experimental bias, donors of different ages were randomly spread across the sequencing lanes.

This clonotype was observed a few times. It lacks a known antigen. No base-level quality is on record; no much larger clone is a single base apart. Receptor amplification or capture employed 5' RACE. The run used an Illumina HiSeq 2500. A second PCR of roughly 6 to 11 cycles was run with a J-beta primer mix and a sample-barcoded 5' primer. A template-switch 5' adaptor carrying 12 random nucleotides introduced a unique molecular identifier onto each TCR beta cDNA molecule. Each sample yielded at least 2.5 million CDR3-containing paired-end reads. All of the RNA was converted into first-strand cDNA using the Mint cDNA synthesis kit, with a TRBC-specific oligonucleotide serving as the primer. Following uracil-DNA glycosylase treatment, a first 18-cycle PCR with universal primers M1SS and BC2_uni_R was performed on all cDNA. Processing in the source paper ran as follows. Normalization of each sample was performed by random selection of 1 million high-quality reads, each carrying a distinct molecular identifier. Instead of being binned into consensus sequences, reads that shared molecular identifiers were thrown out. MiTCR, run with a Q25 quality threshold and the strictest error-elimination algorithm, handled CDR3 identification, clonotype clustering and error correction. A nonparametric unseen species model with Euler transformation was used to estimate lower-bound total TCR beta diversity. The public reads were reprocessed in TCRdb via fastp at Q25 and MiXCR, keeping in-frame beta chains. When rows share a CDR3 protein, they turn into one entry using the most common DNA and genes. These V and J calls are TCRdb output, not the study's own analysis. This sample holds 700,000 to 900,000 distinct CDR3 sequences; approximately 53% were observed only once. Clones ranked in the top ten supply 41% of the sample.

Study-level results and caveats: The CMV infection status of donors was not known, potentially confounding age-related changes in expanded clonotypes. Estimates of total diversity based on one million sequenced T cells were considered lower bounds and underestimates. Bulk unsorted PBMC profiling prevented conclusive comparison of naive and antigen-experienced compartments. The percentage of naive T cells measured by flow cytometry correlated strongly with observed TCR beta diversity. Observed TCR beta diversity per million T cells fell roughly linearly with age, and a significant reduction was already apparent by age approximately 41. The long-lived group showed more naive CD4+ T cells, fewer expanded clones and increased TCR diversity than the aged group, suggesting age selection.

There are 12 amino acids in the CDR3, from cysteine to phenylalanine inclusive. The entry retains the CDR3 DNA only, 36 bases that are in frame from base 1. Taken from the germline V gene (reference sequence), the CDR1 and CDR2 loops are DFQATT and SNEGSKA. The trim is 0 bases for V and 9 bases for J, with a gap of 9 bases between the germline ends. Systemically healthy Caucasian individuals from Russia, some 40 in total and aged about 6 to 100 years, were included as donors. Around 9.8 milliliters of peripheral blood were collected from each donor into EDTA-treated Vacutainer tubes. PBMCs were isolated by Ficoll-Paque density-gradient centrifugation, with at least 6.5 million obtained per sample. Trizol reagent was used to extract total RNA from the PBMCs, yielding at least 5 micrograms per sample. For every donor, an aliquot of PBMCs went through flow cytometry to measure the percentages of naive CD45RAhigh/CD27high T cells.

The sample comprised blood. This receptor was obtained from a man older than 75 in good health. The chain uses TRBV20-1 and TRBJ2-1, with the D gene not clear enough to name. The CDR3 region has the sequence CSAREPWSEQFF. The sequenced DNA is TGCAGTGCTAGAGAGCCGTGGAGTGAGCAGTTCTTC.